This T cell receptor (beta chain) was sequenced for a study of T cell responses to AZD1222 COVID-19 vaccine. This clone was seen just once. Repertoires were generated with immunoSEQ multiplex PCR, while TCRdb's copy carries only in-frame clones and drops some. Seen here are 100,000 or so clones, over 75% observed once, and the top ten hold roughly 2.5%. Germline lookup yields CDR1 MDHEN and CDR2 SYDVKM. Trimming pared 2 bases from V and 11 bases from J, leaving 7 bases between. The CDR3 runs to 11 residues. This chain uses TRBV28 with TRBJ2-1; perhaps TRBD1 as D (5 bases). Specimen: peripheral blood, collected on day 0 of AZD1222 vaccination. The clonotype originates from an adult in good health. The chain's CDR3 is CASSLNRQQFF. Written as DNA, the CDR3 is TGTGCCAGCAGTTTAAACAGGCAGCAGTTCTTC.